These 26 T cell receptor beta chains came from one sample sequenced in a study of graft-versus-host responses after intestinal transplantation. Which antigens these TCRs recognize remains unknown. Profiled with immunoSEQ multiplex PCR; TCRdb holds only in-frame clones, not every one. The sample includes 96,000 or so clones, around 90% of them seen just once. Here the sequenced sample was unstimulated CD4+ T cells sorted from spleen or lymph node cells, taken before intestinal transplant. The receptors here all came from a human donor who received an intestinal transplant.

V usage is TRBV7-9 and J usage is TRBJ2-1; 13 bases are a match to TRBD2. With 5 bases clipped from V and 7 bases from J, the junction kept 5 bases outside the gene matches. Per the germline V gene, CDR1 is SEHNR and CDR2 is FQNEAQ (reference sequence). CDR3 size: 15 residues. The CDR3, as DNA: TGTGCCAGCAGCCTAGGGACTAGCGGGGAAAATGAGCAGTTCTTC. Its protein product is CASSLGTSGENEQFF.

V usage is TRBV25-1 and J usage is TRBJ1-6; D is perhaps TRBD1 (6 bases). V lost 2 bases to trimming and J lost 5 bases, with 16 bases between them. Germline CDR1 and CDR2: MGHDK and SYGVNS. This CDR3 region has 17 residues. The CDR3 region has the DNA TGTGCCAGCAGTGAAGGGGCCGGGACACTAAATAATTCACCCCTCCACTTT. Protein product: CASSEGAGTLNNSPLHF. Complete variable domain (other parts from reference TRBV25-1 and TRBJ1-6): EADIYQTPRYLVIGTGKKITLECSQTMGHDKMYWYQQDPGMELHLIHYSYGVNSTEKGDLSSESTVSRIRTEHFPLTLESARPSHTSQYLCASSEGAGTLNNSPLHFGNGTRLTVT.

The genes are TRBV18 and TRBJ1-3; perhaps TRBD1 as D (5 bases). Per the germline V gene, CDR1 is KGHSH and CDR2 is LQKENI. The CDR3 runs to 15 residues. V lost 3 bases and J 4 bases, leaving 13 bases between the germline ends. The CDR3 nucleotides are TGTGCCAGCTCACCGGTCGCAGGGATAGGAAACACCATATATTTT. Protein: CASSPVAGIGNTIYF.

J is TRBJ2-5 and V is TRBV10-2; 7 bases are shared with TRBD2. V trimming: 10 bases; J trimming: 11 bases; junction bases outside the gene matches: 10. In germline, CDR1 is WSHSY, CDR2 SAAADI. CDR3 size: 11 residues. In DNA form, the CDR3 reads TGCGCCAACCTTAGCCGGGGGGAGCAGTACTTC. It yields the protein CANLSRGEQYF.

This clone was detected once. The chain joins TRBV6-6 to TRBJ2-1; D possibly corresponds to TRBD2 (6 bases). Germline CDR1 and CDR2: MNHNY and SVGAGI (reference sequence). The CDR3 spans 15 residues. Trimming shortened V by 2 bases and J by 0 bases, and 8 bases separated the two germline ends. The CDR3 protein is CASSYERASYNEQFF. DNA for the CDR3: TGTGCCAGCAGTTACGAGCGGGCCTCCTACAATGAGCAGTTCTTC.

The chain joins TRBV6-6 to TRBJ2-7; 15 positions agree with TRBD2. The CDR3 extends over 16 amino acids. Germline V gene sequence: CDR1 MNHNY, CDR2 SVGAGI (reference sequence). V lost 4 bases and J lost 5; bases outside the gene matches: 6. The CDR3 sequence is CASSSGTSGRSHEQYF. DNA for the CDR3: TGTGCCAGCAGTTCGGGGACTAGCGGGAGGAGCCACGAGCAGTACTTC.

In its sample, this clone was seen once. The J gene is TRBJ1-4, the V gene TRBV7-9; 10 positions match TRBD1. Looked up from germline, CDR1 is SEHNR and CDR2 is FQNEAQ (reference sequence). This CDR3 spans 14 amino acids. The ends lost 5 bases at V and 6 bases at J; junction bases unmatched: 3. Here the CDR3 reads CASSTGTGDEKLFF. CDR3 nucleotides: TGTGCCAGCAGCACCGGGACAGGGGATGAAAAACTGTTTTTT.

The chain recombines TRBV6-1 with TRBJ2-7, with D possibly matching TRBD1 (7 bases). V was clipped by 11 bases and J by 5 bases, with 19 bases between them. Per the germline V gene, CDR1 is MNHNS and CDR2 is SASEGT. The CDR3 length is 13 residues. CDR3 loop: CAARGGGKDEQYF. The CDR3 coding sequence is TGTGCCGCTCGAGGAGGGGGCAAGGACGAGCAGTACTTC.

V and J are TRBV5-1 and TRBJ1-2; D perhaps matches TRBD1 (5 bases). This CDR3 contains 14 residues. In germline, CDR1 is SGHRS, CDR2 YFSETQ. V lost 4 bases to trimming and J lost 2 bases, with 12 bases between them. CDR3: CASSRGGKNYGYTF. CDR3 nucleotide sequence: TGCGCCAGCAGCCGGGGGGGAAAGAACTATGGCTACACCTTC.

The chain carries TRBV6-1 and TRBJ1-1; D ambiguous. V gave up 3 bases and J gave up 4 bases, with 12 bases separating them. The CDR3 totals 14 residues. Germline V gene sequence: CDR1 MNHNS, CDR2 SASEGT. The CDR3: CASSDFRRVTEAFF. The CDR3 DNA is TGTGCCAGCAGTGATTTTCGAAGAGTCACTGAAGCTTTCTTT.

This clone showed up just once. The V gene is TRBV5-1, the J gene TRBJ2-5; 10 bases fit TRBD2. Unmatched junction bases numbered 9, after V lost 5 bases and J lost 2 bases. The CDR3 is 16 residues long. Germline V gene sequence: CDR1 SGHRS, CDR2 YFSETQ. CDR3 region: CASRSFSSGSQETQYF. Written as DNA, the CDR3 is TGCGCCAGCAGATCGTTCTCTAGCGGGAGTCAAGAGACCCAGTACTTC.

This chain connects TRBV11-3 to TRBJ2-1; D call uncertain. The V gene's germline CDR1 is SGHNT and CDR2 YENEEA. Trimming shortened V by 2 bases and J by 8 bases, and 13 bases separated the two germline ends. The CDR3 runs 14 residues. CDR3 protein: CASSLRSQVYEQFF. CDR3 sequence (DNA): TGTGCCAGCAGCTTAAGAAGTCAGGTCTATGAGCAGTTCTTC.

The V and J genes are TRBV10-1 and TRBJ2-7, with 7 nucleotides matching TRBD1. Germline V CDR1 and CDR2: WNHNN, SYGVQD (reference sequence). V dropped 9 bases and J dropped 0; count of bases not matched to a gene: 2. This CDR3 contains 12 residues. The CDR3 nucleotides are TGCGCCAGACACAGGGGCTCCTACGAGCAGTACTTC. The encoded protein is CARHRGSYEQYF.

V gene TRBV5-5 combines with J gene TRBJ1-2, with a weak D call TRBD1 (6 bases). This CDR3 is 13 amino acids long. Germline CDR1 SGHKS, CDR2 YYEKEE (reference sequence). The V end lost 1 base, the J end lost 10 bases, and 14 bases lay between the germline ends. CDR3 in DNA: TGTGCCAGCAGCTTGACGACAGGAGCGCACTACACCTTC. Its protein is CASSLTTGAHYTF.

The rearrangement joins TRBV5-1 to TRBJ2-1; no clear D. V was cut by 1 base and J by 6 bases, with 5 bases left in between. This CDR3 contains 12 residues. CDR1 is SGHRS, CDR2 YFSETQ, per germline. The DNA of the CDR3 is TGCGCCAGCAGCTTGTACGGCAATGAGCAGTTCTTC. Encoded protein: CASSLYGNEQFF.

This clone appeared once. The chain couples TRBV6-6 to TRBJ2-6; no reliable D call. Trimming removed 4 bases at V and 0 bases at J, with 7 bases between. Germline lookup yields CDR1 MNHNY and CDR2 SVGAGI (reference sequence). The CDR3 is 15 amino acids. CDR3 nucleotides: TGTGCCAGCAGTTCCCTCAGCTCTGGGGCCAACGTCCTGACTTTC. Protein: CASSSLSSGANVLTF.

V gene TRBV27 combines with J gene TRBJ2-7, with D maybe TRBD1 (5 bases). Germline lookup yields CDR1 MNHEY and CDR2 SMNVEV (reference sequence). CDR3 length equals 18 residues. V was trimmed by 0 bases and J by 1 base, leaving 19 bases between them. DNA of the CDR3: TGTGCCAGCAGTTTATCAAGTTTAGGGGTGGGTCCATCCTACGAGCAGTACTTC. It encodes CASSLSSLGVGPSYEQYF.

The chain has TRBV9 and TRBJ1-2, with TRBD1 matching 10 bases. Germline V gene lookup returns CDR1 SGDLS and CDR2 YYNGEE. The CDR3 is made up of 15 amino acids. Trimming cost V 5 bases and J 3 bases; bases outside gene matches: 7. The CDR3 loop reads CASRGTGDYYYGYTF. The CDR3 DNA is TGTGCCAGCAGGGGGACAGGGGATTATTACTATGGCTACACCTTC. The full variable domain, in which reference TRBV9 and TRBJ1-2 provide the parts outside the CDR3, is DSGVTQTPKHLITATGQRVTLRCSPRSGDLSVYWYQQSLDQGLQFLIQYYNGEERAKGNILERFSAQQFPDLHSELNLSSLELGDSALYFCASRGTGDYYYGYTFGSGTRLTVV.

V is TRBV28 and J is TRBJ1-6, with D tentatively TRBD1 (6 bases). Germline CDR1 is MDHEN and CDR2 is SYDVKM. This CDR3 has 16 amino acids. The V gene lost 3 bases and the J gene lost 8 bases, with 17 bases spanning the gap. For the CDR3, the DNA is TGTGCCAGCAGTTTTCGAGGACAGCAACTATATTCACCCCTCCACTTT. This codes for CASSFRGQQLYSPLHF. Drawing the rest from reference TRBV28 and TRBJ1-6, the complete variable domain is DVKVTQSSRYLVKRTGEKVFLECVQDMDHENMFWYRQDPGLGLRLIYFSYDVKMKEKGDIPEGYSVSREKKERFSLILESASTNQTSMYLCASSFRGQQLYSPLHFGNGTRLTVT.

The chain uses TRBV4-2 and TRBJ2-1, with 13 positions matching TRBD2. The J segment lost 0 bases and the V segment lost 3 bases, leaving 17 bases of the junction unmatched. This CDR3 is built from 22 residues. CDR1 and CDR2 (germline): LGHNA, YNFKEQ. CDR3 in amino acids: CASSHHGMVLAGGRFSYNEQFF. CDR3 in DNA: TGTGCCAGCAGCCATCATGGAATGGTACTAGCGGGGGGGCGGTTCTCCTACAATGAGCAGTTCTTC.

This clone occurred a few times. The chain is built from TRBV6-1 and TRBJ1-5; 8 bases are a match to TRBD1. With V trimmed by 6 bases and J by 5 bases, 6 bases remained unmatched. This CDR3 is 14 amino acids long. Germline CDR1 reads MNHNS; CDR2 reads SASEGT. In DNA form, the CDR3 reads TGTGCCAGCAGGGGGACAGGAGGGCATCAGCCCCAGCATTTT. This encodes CASRGTGGHQPQHF.

The chain joins TRBV7-9 to TRBJ1-2, with 8 nucleotides matching TRBD1. CDR3 size: 15 residues. Germline CDR1 reads SEHNR; CDR2 reads FQNEAQ (reference sequence). Trimming removed 5 bases from V and 2 bases from J; junction bases left unmatched: 7. The DNA for the CDR3 is TGTGCCAGCAGCGTAACGCGGGACAGGAACTATGGCTACACCTTC. Its protein is CASSVTRDRNYGYTF.

The V and J genes are TRBV5-5 and TRBJ2-7, with TRBD2 matching 9 bases. V gave up 4 bases and J gave up 2 bases; unmatched junction bases: 7. Germline V gene data show CDR1 as SGHKS and CDR2 as YYEKEE (reference sequence). This CDR3 is built from 15 residues. DNA of the CDR3: TGTGCCAGCAGCCACGGGACTAGCCTCACCTACGAGCAGTACTTC. Encoded protein: CASSHGTSLTYEQYF.

The chain links TRBV19 to TRBJ2-3, with a possible D match to TRBD2 (5 bases). The germline V gene encodes CDR1 LNHDA and CDR2 SQIVND (reference sequence). V was trimmed by 4 bases and J by 1 base, leaving 6 bases between them. This CDR3 has 13 residues. CDR3 nucleotides: TGTGCCAGTAGTACTAGCCGCACAGATACGCAGTATTTT. This translates into CASSTSRTDTQYF.

This clone has a single count. This chain joins TRBV13 and TRBJ1-2, with a possible D match to TRBD1 (5 bases). CDR3 size: 13 residues. V lost 7 bases and J 3 bases, leaving 12 bases between the germline ends. Germline V gene data show CDR1 as PRHDT and CDR2 as FYEKMQ (reference sequence). The DNA for the CDR3 is TGTGCCAGCACCTTGGGCAGGGACTATGGCTACACCTTC. Translating it yields CASTLGRDYGYTF.

This clone has just one count. The rearrangement joins TRBV6-4 to TRBJ1-5, with a tentative D call TRBD1 (5 bases). CDR3 length: 16 residues. V lost 0 bases to trimming and J lost 5 bases, with 14 bases between them. Germline CDR1 MRHNA, CDR2 SNTAGT. The CDR3 here is CASSDSIAGYDQPQHF. CDR3 sequence (DNA): TGTGCCAGCAGTGACTCGATTGCAGGGTATGATCAGCCCCAGCATTTT.